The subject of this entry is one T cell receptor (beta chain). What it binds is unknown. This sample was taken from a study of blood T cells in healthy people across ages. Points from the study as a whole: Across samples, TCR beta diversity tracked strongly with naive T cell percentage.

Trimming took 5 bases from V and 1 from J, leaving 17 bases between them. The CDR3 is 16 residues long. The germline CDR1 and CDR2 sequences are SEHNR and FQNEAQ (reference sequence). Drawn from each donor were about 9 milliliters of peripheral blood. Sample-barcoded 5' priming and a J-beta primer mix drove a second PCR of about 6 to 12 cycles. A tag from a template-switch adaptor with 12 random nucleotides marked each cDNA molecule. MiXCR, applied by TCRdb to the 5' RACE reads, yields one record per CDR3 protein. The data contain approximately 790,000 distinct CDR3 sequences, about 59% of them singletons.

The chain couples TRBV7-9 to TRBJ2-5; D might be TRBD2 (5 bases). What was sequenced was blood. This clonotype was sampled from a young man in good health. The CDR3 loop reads CASSLLRAAVQETQYF. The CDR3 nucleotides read TGTGCCAGCAGCCTTCTCCGGGCAGCGGTCCAAGAGACCCAGTACTTC. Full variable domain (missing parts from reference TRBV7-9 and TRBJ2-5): DTGVSQNPRHKITKRGQNVTFRCDPISEHNRLYWYRQTLGQGPEFLTYFQNEAQLEKSRLLSDRFSAERPKGSFSTLEIQRTEQGDSAMYLCASSLLRAAVQETQYFGPGTRLLVL.